The T cell receptor (beta chain) described here comes from a study of beta chain features in type 1 diabetes. Notes on the study in general: Naive, central memory and Treg TCRB repertoires seemed to resemble each other more closely in patients than they did in healthy donors.

Isolated RNA was reverse transcribed in full, so expressed TCRB transcripts were sequenced. Stem cell-like memory T cell samples averaged about 1.01 million immunoSEQ reads each. The table came from immunoSEQ multiplex PCR; TCRdb's copy has only in-frame clones and leaves some out. Seen here are about 42,000 clones, approximately 48% observed once, and the top ten hold 0.25%. The CDR3 is 13 residues long. CDR1 is SGHTA and CDR2 is FQGNSA in the germline V gene. Trimming removed 5 bases from V and 5 bases from J, with 12 bases in between. This clone was counted between two and nine times. Its antigen is as yet unknown.

This rearrangement joins TRBV7-2 to TRBJ2-5; a weak D match, TRBD1 (5 bases). The specimen was stem cell memory CD4+ T cells from blood. The source of this sequence is a woman aged 25 to 39 in good health. In DNA form, the CDR3 reads TGTGCCAGCAGCCCCAGGGTTCGCGAGACCCAGTACTTC. Translation: CASSPRVRETQYF.